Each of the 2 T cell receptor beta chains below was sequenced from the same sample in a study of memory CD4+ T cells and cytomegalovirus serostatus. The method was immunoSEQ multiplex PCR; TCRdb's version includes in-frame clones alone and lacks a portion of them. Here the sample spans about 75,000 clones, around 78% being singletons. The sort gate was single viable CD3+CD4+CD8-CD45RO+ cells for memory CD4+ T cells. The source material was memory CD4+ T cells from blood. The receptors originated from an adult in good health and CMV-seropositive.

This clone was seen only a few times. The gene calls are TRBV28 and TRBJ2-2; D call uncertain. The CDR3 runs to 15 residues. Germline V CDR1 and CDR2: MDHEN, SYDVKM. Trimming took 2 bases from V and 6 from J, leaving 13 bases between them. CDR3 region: CASSLGVWSSGELFF. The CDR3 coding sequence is TGTGCCAGCAGTTTAGGGGTCTGGAGCTCCGGGGAGCTGTTTTTT.

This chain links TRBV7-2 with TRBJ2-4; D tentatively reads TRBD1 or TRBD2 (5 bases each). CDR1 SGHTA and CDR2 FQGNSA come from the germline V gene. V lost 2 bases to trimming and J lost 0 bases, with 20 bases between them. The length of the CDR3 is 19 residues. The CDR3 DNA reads TGTGCCAGCAGCTTAAGAGGGGTCGGGTTTGGGATAGCCAAAAACATTCAGTACTTC. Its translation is CASSLRGVGFGIAKNIQYF. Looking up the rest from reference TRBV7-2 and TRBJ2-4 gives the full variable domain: GAGVSQSPSNKVTEKGKDVELRCDPISGHTALYWYRQSLGQGLEFLIYFQGNSAPDKSGLPSDRFSAERTGGSVSTLTIQRTQQEDSAVYLCASSLRGVGFGIAKNIQYFGAGTRLSVL.